Listed below are T cell receptor beta chains from one sample, sequenced in a study of a mutant IDH1 vaccine in newly diagnosed glioma. The assay was immunoSEQ multiplex PCR, and TCRdb's table has in-frame clones only and misses some. The sample comprises 50,000 to 70,000 clones, 87% of which are singletons, and under 1.5% rests with the top ten. No antigens are known for them. The sample consisted of PBMCs, taken from a glioma patient whose treatment included an IDH1 peptide vaccine. These receptors originate from a man in his forties with glioma. Each CDR3 is given with its conserved first and last residue. D genes are given only for firm matches. Clone size is shown for a subset of rows, as once, few, many or a class of expanded clone.

D gene,V gene,clone size,J gene,CDR3 DNA,CDR3 protein
-,TRBV7-9,-,TRBJ1-2,TGTGCCAGCAGCTTAGAAGGGGCTCCTACCTATGGCTACACCTTC,CASSLEGAPTYGYTF
TRBD1,TRBV5-1,-,TRBJ2-7,TGCGCCAGCAGCTCCCCGGGACAGAACTACGAGCAGTACTTC,CASSSPGQNYEQYF
TRBD2,TRBV6-5,-,TRBJ2-7,TGTGCCAGCAGTTACTCTAGCGGGAATTACGAGCAGTACTTC,CASSYSSGNYEQYF
-,TRBV6-1,-,TRBJ2-4,TGTGCCAGCGCCTCAGCCGCCTTGGGCAAAAACATTCAGTACTTC,CASASAALGKNIQYF
-,TRBV7-9,-,TRBJ2-2,TGTGCCAGCAGCTCTCGGCCCGACGGGACCGGGGAGCTGTTTTTT,CASSSRPDGTGELFF
-,TRBV10-3,-,TRBJ1-4,TGTGCCATAACTAGCGGGATCACAACTAATGAAAAACTGTTTTTT,CAITSGITTNEKLFF
TRBD1,TRBV14,-,TRBJ1-2,TGTGCCAGCAGCCTGACAGGGATCTATGGCTACACCTTC,CASSLTGIYGYTF
TRBD2,TRBV15,once,TRBJ2-2,TGTGCCACCACAGCTAGCGGGTCCGGGGAGCTGTTTTTT,CATTASGSGELFF
-,TRBV11-2,-,TRBJ2-3,TGTGCCAGCAGCTTAGGGTACGATACGCAGTATTTT,CASSLGYDTQYF
-,TRBV6-5,-,TRBJ1-4,TGTGCCAGCAGCAACACCGGGGCGACTAATGAAAAACTGTTTTTT,CASSNTGATNEKLFF
-,TRBV27,-,TRBJ1-1,TGTGCCAGCAGTGTCGAGCGAAGATCTGAAGCTTTCTTT,CASSVERRSEAFF
-,TRBV9,-,TRBJ2-5,TGTGCCAGCAACAAATTTGGGGGGTCCCAAGAGACCCAGTACTTC,CASNKFGGSQETQYF